This T cell receptor beta chain stems from a study of vaccination effects on CD4 cells after COVID-19. Germline values: CDR1 MNHNY, CDR2 SVGAGI (reference sequence). V dropped 6 bases and J dropped 1 base, with 7 bases sitting between them. CDR3 length equals 12 residues. Subsequent to roughly 9 days of culture, CD4+ T cells were isolated. Each participant received a vaccine that was either BNT162b2 or mRNA-1273, given as two doses. Replacing half the medium with IL-2 medium was done on days 3 and 7. Points on this clone: What it binds is not known.

Method: immunoSEQ multiplex PCR; TCRdb's copy keeps in-frame clones and lacks some. The sample records tens of thousands of clones, around 71% being singletons. This specimen consisted of CD4+ T cells from PBMCs cultured without peptide, obtained after COVID-19 vaccination. V and J are TRBV6-6 and TRBJ2-7; tentative D call: TRBD2 (6 bases). This clonotype was obtained from a human donor who received a COVID-19 vaccine. CDR3 sequence: CASSGTSYEQYF. The CDR3 nucleotides read TGTGCCAGCAGCGGGACTTCCTACGAGCAGTACTTC.